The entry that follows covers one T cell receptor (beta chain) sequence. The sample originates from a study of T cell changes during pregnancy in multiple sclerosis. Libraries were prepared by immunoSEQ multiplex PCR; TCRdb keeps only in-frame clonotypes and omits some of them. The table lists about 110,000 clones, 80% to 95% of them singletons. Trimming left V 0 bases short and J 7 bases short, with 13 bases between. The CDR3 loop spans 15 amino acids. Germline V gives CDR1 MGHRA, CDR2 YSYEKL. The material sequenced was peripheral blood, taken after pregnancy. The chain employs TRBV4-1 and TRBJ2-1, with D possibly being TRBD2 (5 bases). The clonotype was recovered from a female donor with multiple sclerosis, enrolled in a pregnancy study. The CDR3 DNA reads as TGCGCCAGCAGCCAAGACGGACTCCGATGGAATGAGCAGTTCTTC. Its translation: CASSQDGLRWNEQFF.